This T cell receptor (beta chain) was sequenced in a study of T cells in localized non-small cell lung cancer. TCRdb's table, derived via immunoSEQ multiplex PCR, lists solely in-frame clones and lacks some. The sample has around 91,000 clones; about 91% are singletons. The receptor was isolated from a man between 40 and 75 years old with stage I squamous cell lung carcinoma. The sample consisted of peripheral blood, taken before any cancer treatment.

The CDR3, as DNA: TGTGCCAGCAGTGTTGCGGGGTCCTATAATTCACCCCTCCACTTT. Protein sequence: CASSVAGSYNSPLHF. J is TRBJ1-6 and V is TRBV6-6, with no clear D. The CDR3 is 15 residues long. V lost 5 bases and J 1 base, leaving 9 bases between the germline ends. The V gene's germline CDR1 is MNHNY and CDR2 SVGAGI (reference sequence).